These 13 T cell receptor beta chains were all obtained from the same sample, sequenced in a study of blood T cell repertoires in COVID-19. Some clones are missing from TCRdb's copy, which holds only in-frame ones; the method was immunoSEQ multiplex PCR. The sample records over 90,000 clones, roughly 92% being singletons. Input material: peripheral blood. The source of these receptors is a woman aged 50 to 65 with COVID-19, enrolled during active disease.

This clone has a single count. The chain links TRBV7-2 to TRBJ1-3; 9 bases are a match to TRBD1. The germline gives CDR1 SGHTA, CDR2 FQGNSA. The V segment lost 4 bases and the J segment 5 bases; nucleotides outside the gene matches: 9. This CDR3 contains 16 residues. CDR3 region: CASSSPGDRDRNTIYF. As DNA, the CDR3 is TGTGCCAGCAGCTCCCCTGGGGACAGGGACCGAAACACCATATATTTT. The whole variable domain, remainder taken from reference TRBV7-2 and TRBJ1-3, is GAGVSQSPSNKVTEKGKDVELRCDPISGHTALYWYRQSLGQGLEFLIYFQGNSAPDKSGLPSDRFSAERTGGSVSTLTIQRTQQEDSAVYLCASSSPGDRDRNTIYFGEGSWLTVV.

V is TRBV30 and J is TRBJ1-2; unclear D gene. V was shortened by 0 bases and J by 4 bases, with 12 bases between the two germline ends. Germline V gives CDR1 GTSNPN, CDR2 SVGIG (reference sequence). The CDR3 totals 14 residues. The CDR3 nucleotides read TGTGCCTGGAGTGTAGGAGGCGGAGGCTATGGCTACACCTTC. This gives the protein CAWSVGGGGYGYTF. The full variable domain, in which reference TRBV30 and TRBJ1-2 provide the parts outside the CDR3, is SQTIHQWPATLVQPVGSPLSLECTVEGTSNPNLYWYRQAAGRGLQLLFYSVGIGQISSEVPQNLSASRPQDRQFILSSKKLLLSDSGFYLCAWSVGGGGYGYTFGSGTRLTVV.

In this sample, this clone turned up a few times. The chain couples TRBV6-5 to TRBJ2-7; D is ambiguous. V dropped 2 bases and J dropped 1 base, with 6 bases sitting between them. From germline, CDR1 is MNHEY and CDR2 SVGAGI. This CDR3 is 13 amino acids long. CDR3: CASSYGPSYEQYV. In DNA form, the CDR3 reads TGTGCCAGCAGTTACGGGCCTTCCTACGAGCAGTACGTC.

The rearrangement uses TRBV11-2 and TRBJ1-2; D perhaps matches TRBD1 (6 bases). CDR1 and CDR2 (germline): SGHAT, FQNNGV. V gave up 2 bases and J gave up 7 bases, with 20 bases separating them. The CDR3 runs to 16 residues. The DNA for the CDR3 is TGTGCCAGCAGCTTAAAGGCAGGGGTGAGCTATTCTGGCTACACCTTC. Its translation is CASSLKAGVSYSGYTF.

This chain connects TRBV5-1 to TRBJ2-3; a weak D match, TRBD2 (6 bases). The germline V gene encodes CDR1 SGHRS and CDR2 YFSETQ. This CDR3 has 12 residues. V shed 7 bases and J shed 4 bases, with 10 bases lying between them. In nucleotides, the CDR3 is TGCGCCAGCTCCTCGGGAGCAGATACGCAGTATTTT. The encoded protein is CASSSGADTQYF.

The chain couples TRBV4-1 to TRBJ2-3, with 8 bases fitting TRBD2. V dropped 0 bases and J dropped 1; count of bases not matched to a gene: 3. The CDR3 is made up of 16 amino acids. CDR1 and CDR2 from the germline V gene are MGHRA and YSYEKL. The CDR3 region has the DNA TGCGCCAGCAGCCAAGAGGGGGGACTAGGCACAGATACGCAGTATTTT. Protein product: CASSQEGGLGTDTQYF.

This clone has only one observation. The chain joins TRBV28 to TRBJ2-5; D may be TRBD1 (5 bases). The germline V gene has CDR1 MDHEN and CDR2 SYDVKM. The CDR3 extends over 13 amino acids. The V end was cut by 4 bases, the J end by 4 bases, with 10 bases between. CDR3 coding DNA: TGTGCCAGCAGTTCCACAAGGGGAGAGACCCAGTACTTC. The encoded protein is CASSSTRGETQYF.

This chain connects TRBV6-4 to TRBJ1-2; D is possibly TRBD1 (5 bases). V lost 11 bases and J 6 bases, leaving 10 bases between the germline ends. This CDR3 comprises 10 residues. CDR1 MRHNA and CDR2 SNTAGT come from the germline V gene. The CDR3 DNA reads TGTGCCGAGCAGGGTAATGGCTACACCTTC. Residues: CAEQGNGYTF.

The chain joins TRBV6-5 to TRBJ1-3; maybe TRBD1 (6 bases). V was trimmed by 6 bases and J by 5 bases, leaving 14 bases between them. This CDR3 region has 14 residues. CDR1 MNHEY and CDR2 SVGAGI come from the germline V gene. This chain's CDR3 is CASSPGDTRNTIYF. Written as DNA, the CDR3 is TGTGCCAGCAGCCCAGGGGATACAAGAAACACCATATATTTT.

CDR3 bases: TGTGCCAGTAGTATAGTGGGACAGGGACGGCAGCCCCAGCATTTT. Translation: CASSIVGQGRQPQHF. This chain joins TRBV19 and TRBJ1-5, with 9 nucleotides matching TRBD1. The CDR3 totals 15 residues. V gave up 1 base and J gave up 7 bases; unmatched junction bases: 5. Germline CDR1 and CDR2: LNHDA and SQIVND (reference sequence).

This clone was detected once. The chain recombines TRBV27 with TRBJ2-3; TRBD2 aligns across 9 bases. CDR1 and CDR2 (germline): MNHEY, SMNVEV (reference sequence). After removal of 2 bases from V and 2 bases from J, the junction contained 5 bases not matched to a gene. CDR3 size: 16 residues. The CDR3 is CASSLKSGGTTDTQYF. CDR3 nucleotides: TGTGCCAGCAGTTTAAAAAGCGGGGGGACCACAGATACGCAGTATTTT.

The CDR3 is CAWSQGGASYTF. The CDR3 coding sequence is TGTGCCTGGAGTCAGGGGGGTGCAAGCTACACCTTC. The V call is TRBV30, the J call TRBJ1-2; TRBD1 matches 7 bases. The trim removed 2 bases at V and 9 bases at J, leaving 6 bases unmatched. Germline values: CDR1 GTSNPN, CDR2 SVGIG (reference sequence). The CDR3 is made up of 12 amino acids.

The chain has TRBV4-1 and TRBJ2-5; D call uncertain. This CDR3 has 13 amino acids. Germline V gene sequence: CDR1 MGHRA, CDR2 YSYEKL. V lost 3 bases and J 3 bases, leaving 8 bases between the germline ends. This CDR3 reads CASSHQGEETQYF. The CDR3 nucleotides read TGCGCCAGCAGCCACCAAGGAGAAGAGACCCAGTACTTC.